The 17 T cell receptor beta chains below all came from one sample that was sequenced in a study of blood T cell repertoires in COVID-19. TCRdb's copy holds only in-frame clones and misses some; the assay was immunoSEQ multiplex PCR. The table records hundreds of thousands of clones, roughly 90% of them present only once. Sequenced input: peripheral blood. All receptors come from a man between 18 and 35 years old with COVID-19, enrolled during active disease.

The chain combines TRBV27 with TRBJ1-2; unclear D gene. Looked up from germline, CDR1 is MNHEY and CDR2 is SMNVEV (reference sequence). The CDR3 consists of 15 residues. V was cut by 6 bases and J by 6 bases, with 20 bases left in between. The CDR3 protein is CASRLSLAKGDGYTF. In nucleotides, the CDR3 is TGTGCCAGCAGGCTATCCCTTGCCAAGGGAGATGGCTACACCTTC.

This chain links TRBV10-3 with TRBJ2-5, with 7 bases that match TRBD2. J lost 5 bases, V lost 10 bases, and 10 bases had no gene match. This CDR3 is built from 13 residues. Germline CDR1 and CDR2: ENHRY and SYGVKD. Written as DNA, the CDR3 is TGTGCCACCAAGGGAGGGGAACGGGAGACCCAGTACTTC. Translated, it gives CATKGGERETQYF.

The chain links TRBV6-1 to TRBJ2-7; D perhaps matches TRBD1 (5 bases). CDR1 is MNHNS and CDR2 is SASEGT in the germline V gene. V shed 3 bases and J shed 2 bases, with 14 bases lying between them. The CDR3 is 15 residues long. CDR3 bases: TGTGCCAGCAGTGACAGCTTTACAGGAACCTACGAGCAGTACTTC. Translating it yields CASSDSFTGTYEQYF.

This clone was seen just once. The chain has TRBV19 and TRBJ2-7; D is perhaps TRBD2 (6 bases). Per the germline V gene, CDR1 is LNHDA and CDR2 is SQIVND (reference sequence). V lost 4 bases and J lost 0, with 16 bases in between. The CDR3 totals 16 residues. CDR3 bases: TGTGCCAGTAGTACTTACGGGAGCGGGTTCTCCTACGAGCAGTACTTC. Translating it yields CASSTYGSGFSYEQYF. Based on the CDR3 plus reference TRBV19 and TRBJ2-7, the full variable domain is DGGITQSPKYLFRKEGQNVTLSCEQNLNHDAMYWYRQDPGQGLRLIYYSQIVNDFQKGDIAEGYSVSREKKESFPLTVTSAQKNPTAFYLCASSTYGSGFSYEQYFGPGTRLTVT.

The rearrangement joins TRBV5-1 to TRBJ2-1; 10 nucleotides align to TRBD2. V was clipped by 0 bases and J by 3 bases; unmatched bases: 3. Looked up from germline, CDR1 is SGHRS and CDR2 is YFSETQ. This CDR3 is built from 16 residues. The CDR3 nucleotides are TGCGCCAGCAGCTTGGGAACTAGCGGGGACTACAATGAGCAGTTCTTC. Protein: CASSLGTSGDYNEQFF.

This chain connects TRBV7-9 to TRBJ2-7; 12 positions match TRBD2. With V trimmed by 5 bases and J by 5 bases, 10 bases remained unmatched. The CDR3 sequence is 16 residues long. The germline CDR1 and CDR2 sequences are SEHNR and FQNEAQ (reference sequence). The CDR3 sequence is CASSPKLAGGPHEQYF. CDR3 nucleotides: TGTGCCAGCAGCCCGAAGCTAGCGGGAGGGCCCCACGAGCAGTACTTC.

This clone was recorded a few times. The chain links TRBV5-4 to TRBJ2-7, with D perhaps TRBD1 (6 bases). Germline values: CDR1 SGHNT, CDR2 YYREEE (reference sequence). CDR3 length: 15 residues. V gave up 1 base and J gave up 0 bases, with 11 bases separating them. The CDR3 DNA reads as TGTGCCAGCAGCTTGTCACAGGGTAGCTCCTACGAGCAGTACTTC. Amino acids: CASSLSQGSSYEQYF.

The V and J genes are TRBV25-1 and TRBJ2-3, with unresolved D. Germline assignment: CDR1 MGHDK and CDR2 SYGVNS. The ends were cut back, 4 bases at V and 1 base at J, with 3 bases in the middle. The CDR3 consists of 12 residues. The CDR3 DNA is TGTGCCAGCAGTGCAGGCACAGATACGCAGTATTTT. Translation: CASSAGTDTQYF.

CDR3 DNA sequence: TGTGCCATCGCCAGGGTCCGGGACTATGGCTACACCTTC. Encoded protein: CAIARVRDYGYTF. The chain combines TRBV6-6 with TRBJ1-2; a possible D gene is TRBD1 (5 bases). V was pared by 10 bases and J by 3 bases, with 15 bases between. The CDR3 runs to 13 residues. Germline-derived CDR1 and CDR2 are MNHNY and SVGAGI (reference sequence).

J is TRBJ2-5 and V is TRBV11-3; possibly TRBD1 for D (6 bases). The CDR3 runs to 15 residues. V shed 5 bases and J shed 5 bases, with 18 bases lying between them. Germline V gene data show CDR1 as SGHNT and CDR2 as YENEEA. CDR3 DNA: TGTGCCAGCAGCCAAGAACAGGGTTTTCGGGAGACCCAGTACTTC. Translation: CASSQEQGFRETQYF.

The J gene is TRBJ1-1, the V gene TRBV12-3 or TRBV12-4; weak D call: TRBD1 (6 bases). V was clipped by 3 bases and J by 3 bases, with 8 bases between them. The CDR3 loop spans 13 amino acids. Written as DNA, the CDR3 is TGTGCCAGCAGTTTGAACAGGGACACTGAAGCTTTCTTT. It encodes CASSLNRDTEAFF.

The rearrangement links TRBV27 to TRBJ1-5; 8 bases are shared with TRBD1. The V segment lost 5 bases and the J segment 9 bases; nucleotides outside the gene matches: 6. The CDR3 has 13 residues. Germline values: CDR1 MNHEY, CDR2 SMNVEV (reference sequence). The CDR3: CASSTQGERPQHF. The CDR3 DNA sequence: TGTGCCAGCAGTACACAGGGGGAGAGGCCCCAGCATTTT.

This clone was observed a handful of times. This chain links TRBV3-1 (or the pseudogene TRBV3-2) with TRBJ2-4; TRBD1 aligns across 9 bases. Per the germline V gene, CDR1 is LGHDT and CDR2 is YNNKEL (reference sequence). V lost 4 bases to trimming and J lost 0 bases; unmatched junction nucleotides: 13. The CDR3 is made up of 19 amino acids. CDR3 in DNA: TGTGCCAGCAGCCGCCCTTTGGGGACAGGGATACTAGCCAAAAACATTCAGTACTTC. Amino acid sequence: CASSRPLGTGILAKNIQYF.

The V call is TRBV7-9, the J call TRBJ2-2, with 8 bases that match TRBD2. CDR3 size: 16 residues. V dropped 6 bases and J dropped 2; count of bases not matched to a gene: 8. CDR1 is SEHNR and CDR2 is FQNEAQ in the germline V gene (reference sequence). The chain's CDR3 is CASRYLGLANTGELFF. The CDR3 bases are TGTGCCAGCAGATATCTAGGACTAGCAAACACCGGGGAGCTGTTTTTT. The variable domain in full, completed from reference TRBV7-9 and TRBJ2-2, reads DTGVSQNPRHKITKRGQNVTFRCDPISEHNRLYWYRQTLGQGPEFLTYFQNEAQLEKSRLLSDRFSAERPKGSFSTLEIQRTEQGDSAMYLCASRYLGLANTGELFFGEGSRLTVL.

The chain is built from TRBV9 and TRBJ1-2; D possibly corresponds to TRBD1 (6 bases). CDR3 length equals 14 residues. Trimming left V 4 bases short and J 5 bases short, with 15 bases between. The germline V gene has CDR1 SGDLS and CDR2 YYNGEE. The CDR3 loop reads CASSPGQKGYGYTF. The CDR3 nucleotides are TGTGCCAGCAGCCCTGGACAGAAGGGATATGGCTACACCTTC.

V and J are TRBV19 and TRBJ2-1, with 8 bases fitting TRBD1. Germline CDR1 and CDR2: LNHDA and SQIVND (reference sequence). The CDR3 contains 15 residues. V lost 7 bases, J lost 6 bases, and 11 bases stayed unmatched. The chain's CDR3 is CASNWGYRGSNEQFF. The CDR3 DNA reads TGTGCCAGTAACTGGGGATACAGGGGGTCCAATGAGCAGTTCTTC. The whole variable domain, filled in from reference TRBV19 and TRBJ2-1, reads DGGITQSPKYLFRKEGQNVTLSCEQNLNHDAMYWYRQDPGQGLRLIYYSQIVNDFQKGDIAEGYSVSREKKESFPLTVTSAQKNPTAFYLCASNWGYRGSNEQFFGPGTRLTVL.

The genes are TRBV2 and TRBJ2-2, with TRBD2 as a possible D gene (6 bases). Per germline, CDR1 SNHLY and CDR2 FYNNEI. The CDR3 totals 15 residues. V lost 6 bases, J lost 0 bases, and 11 bases lay in between. CDR3: CASRELAANTGELFF. In DNA form, the CDR3 reads TGTGCCAGCAGAGAACTAGCAGCGAACACCGGGGAGCTGTTTTTT.